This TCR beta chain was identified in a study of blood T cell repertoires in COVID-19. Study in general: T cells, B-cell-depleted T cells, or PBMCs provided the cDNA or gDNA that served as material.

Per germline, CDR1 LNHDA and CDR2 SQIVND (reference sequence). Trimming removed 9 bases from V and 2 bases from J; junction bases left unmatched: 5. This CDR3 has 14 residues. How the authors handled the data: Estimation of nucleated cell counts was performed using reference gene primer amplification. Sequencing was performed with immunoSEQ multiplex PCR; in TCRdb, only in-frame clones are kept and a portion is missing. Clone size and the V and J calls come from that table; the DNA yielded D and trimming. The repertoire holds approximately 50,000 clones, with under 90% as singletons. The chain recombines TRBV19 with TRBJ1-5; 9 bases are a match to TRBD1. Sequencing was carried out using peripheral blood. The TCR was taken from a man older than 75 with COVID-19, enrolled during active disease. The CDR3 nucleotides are TGTGCCAGCAGGACAGGGGAGGGCAATCAGCCCCAGCATTTT. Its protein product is CASRTGEGNQPQHF.